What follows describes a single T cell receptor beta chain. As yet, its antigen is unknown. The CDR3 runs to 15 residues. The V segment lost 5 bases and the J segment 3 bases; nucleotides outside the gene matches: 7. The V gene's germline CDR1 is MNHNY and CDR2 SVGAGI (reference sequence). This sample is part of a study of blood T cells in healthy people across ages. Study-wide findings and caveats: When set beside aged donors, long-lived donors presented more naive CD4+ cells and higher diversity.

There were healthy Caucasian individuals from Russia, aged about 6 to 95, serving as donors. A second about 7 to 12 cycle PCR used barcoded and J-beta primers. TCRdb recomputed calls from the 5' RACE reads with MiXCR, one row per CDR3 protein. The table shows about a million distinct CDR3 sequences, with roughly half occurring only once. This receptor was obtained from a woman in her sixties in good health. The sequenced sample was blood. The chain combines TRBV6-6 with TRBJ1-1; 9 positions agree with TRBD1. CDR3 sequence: CASSLQGARDTEAFF. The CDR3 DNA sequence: TGTGCCAGCAGTCTACAGGGGGCTCGGGACACTGAAGCTTTCTTT.